This T cell receptor (beta chain) came from a study of T cells in Graves' hyperthyroidism and ophthalmopathy. The study, taken as a whole, reports: Blood also held most thyroid clonotypes expanded beyond 0.001.

The length of the CDR3 is 14 residues. Trimming stripped 3 bases from V and 6 bases from J, with 14 bases between. Germline assignment: CDR1 SGHTA and CDR2 FQGNSA. As concerns this clonotype: Its antigen remains unidentified.

Amplified TCR beta CDR3 regions came from RNA transcripts. First-round RT-PCR targeting the TCR CDR3 was performed with the HTBI primer set. One entry per CDR3 protein, called by TCRdb with MiXCR from the multiplex PCR reads. The repertoire consists of approximately 560,000 distinct CDR3 sequences, with around 42% occurring once and the leading ten covering roughly 8.2%. Across 18 months, stable Graves' hyperthyroidism was marked by no progression to ophthalmopathy. A patient was excluded if there was uncontrolled infection, other autoimmune disease, pregnancy or lactation. The specimen sequenced was peripheral blood or thyroid tissue (not recorded which). The V and J genes are TRBV7-2 and TRBJ2-5; no clear D. The sequence came from a woman aged 18-29 years with Graves' hyperthyroidism. The CDR3 region has the DNA TGTGCCAGCAGCTTGGGAACCGGTAGAAAGACCCAGTACTTC. The encoded protein is CASSLGTGRKTQYF.